This T cell receptor beta chain was identified in a study of T cells after yellow fever vaccination (dated by TCRdb to between 2018 and 2021). As for the study more broadly: The SMART-Seq v4 Ultra Low Input RNA kit was used to prepare libraries from fractions with low cell numbers. Bulk TCR alpha and beta repertoires were sequenced longitudinally to track T-cell clones before and after primary and booster YFV17D yellow fever vaccination. Two healthy male donors made up the cohort, one aged 18 to 30 years and the other aged 30 to 40 years. Blood was drawn at multiple timepoints before and after primary and secondary immunization, with bulk PBMC replicates and cell subsets isolated. General findings and caveats noted by the study authors: Because abundant contaminating clonotypes from the bulk population could be contained in FACS-sorted repertoires, computational filtering was required. After the booster, most of the clones that had expanded following primary vaccination were detected again (approximately 96% of CD4 and 80% to 90% of CD8), which suggests that memory was broadly maintained. The secondary T-cell response was found to be weaker but faster than the primary response, with a peak reached on day 5 rather than on day 15. A small fraction of clonotypes appeared in both the CD4 and CD8 compartments, likely as a result of convergent recombination. The study included only a couple of donors, which limits how far the findings can be generalized.

TCR cDNA was synthesized by 5'RACE template switching, through which a universal primer site and unique molecular identifiers were introduced. Priming for cDNA synthesis came from both the TCR alpha and TCR beta constant segments. Libraries were amplified in two PCR steps, with sample barcodes and sequencing adapters added in the second step. Sequencing of libraries was done on Illumina HiSeq 2500 (2x100 bp) or NovaSeq (2x150 bp). The study's processing was this. Demultiplexing of reads and collapsing into UMI consensus sequences were performed with MIGEC, and V(D)J alignment was carried out with MiXCR. Vaccine-responding clonotypes were identified with edgeR using replicate PBMC samples, with FDR below 0.01 and a log2 fold change above 5 up to day 15 being required. Each bulk clonotype received a CD4 or CD8 identity based on whether the sequenced CD4 or CD8 repertoire contained that clonotype at higher abundance. TCRdb reworked the public reads: Q25 trimming with fastp, MiXCR clone assembly, productive beta chains retained. Entries that share a CDR3 protein sequence are merged under the most common genes and DNA. These V and J calls rely on TCRdb rather than the paper's analysis. The sample records about 360,000 distinct CDR3 sequences, roughly 6.1% of which are singletons. The ten largest clones take up 15% of the sample.

Turning to this clonotype: Its antigen specificity is not known. There are no base qualities to consult, and no much larger clone falls within one base.

From the cysteine up to the phenylalanine, the CDR3 has a length of 16 residues. Of the read, only the CDR3 DNA is kept; its 48 bases are in frame from base 1. Looking up the germline V gene yields CDR1 MGHRA and CDR2 YSYEKL. The germline V and J ends show losses of 4 bases and 3 bases respectively, and no gene match explains 9 bases of the junction. What the treatment or condition label conveys for this sample: live attenuated yellow fever vaccine strain. At every blood-draw timepoint, two biological replicates of bulk PBMCs were collected. A standard Ficoll-Paque protocol was used to isolate PBMCs from peripheral blood. TriZol was used to extract RNA from bulk PBMCs, CD4 and CD8 fractions, and dextramer-positive and dextramer-negative fractions.

The TCR comes from a man aged 25-45 years who received the YFV17D yellow fever vaccine. The sequence links TRBV4-1 to TRBJ1-5, with 7 bases aligning to TRBD1. Specimen: PBMCs, collected 5 days after the yellow fever booster vaccination. The CDR3 is CASSRFAGGNNQPQHF. Here is the DNA: TGCGCCAGCAGCCGCTTCGCAGGGGGTAACAATCAGCCCCAGCATTTT.